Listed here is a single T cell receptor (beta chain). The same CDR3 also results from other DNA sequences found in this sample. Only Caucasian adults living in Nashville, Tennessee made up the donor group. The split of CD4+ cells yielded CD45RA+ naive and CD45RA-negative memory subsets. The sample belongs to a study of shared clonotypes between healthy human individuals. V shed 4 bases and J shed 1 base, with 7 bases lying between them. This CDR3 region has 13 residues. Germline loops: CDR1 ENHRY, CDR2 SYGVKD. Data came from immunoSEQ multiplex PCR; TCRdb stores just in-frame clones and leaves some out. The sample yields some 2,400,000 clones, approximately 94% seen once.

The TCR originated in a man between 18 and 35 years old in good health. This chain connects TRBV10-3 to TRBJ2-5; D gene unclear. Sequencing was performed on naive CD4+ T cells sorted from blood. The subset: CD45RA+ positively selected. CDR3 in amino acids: CAISAVSQETQYF. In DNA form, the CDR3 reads TGTGCCATCAGTGCTGTTAGCCAAGAGACCCAGTACTTC.